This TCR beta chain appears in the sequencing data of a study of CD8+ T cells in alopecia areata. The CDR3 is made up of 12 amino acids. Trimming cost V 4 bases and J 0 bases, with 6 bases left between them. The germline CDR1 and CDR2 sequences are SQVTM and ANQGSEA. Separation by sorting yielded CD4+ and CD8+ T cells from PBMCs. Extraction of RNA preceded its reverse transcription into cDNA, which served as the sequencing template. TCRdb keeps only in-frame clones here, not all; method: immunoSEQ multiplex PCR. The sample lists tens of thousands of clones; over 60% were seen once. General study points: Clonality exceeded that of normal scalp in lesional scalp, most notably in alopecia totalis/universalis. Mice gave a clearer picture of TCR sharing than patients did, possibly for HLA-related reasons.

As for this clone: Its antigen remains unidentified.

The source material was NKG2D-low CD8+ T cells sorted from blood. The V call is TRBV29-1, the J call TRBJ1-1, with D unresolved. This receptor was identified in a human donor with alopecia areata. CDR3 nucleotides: TGCAGCGTTGGGGTGATGAACACTGAAGCTTTCTTT. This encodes CSVGVMNTEAFF. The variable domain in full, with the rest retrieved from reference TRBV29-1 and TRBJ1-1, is SAVISQKPSRDICQRGTSLTIQCQVDSQVTMMFWYRQQPGQSLTLIATANQGSEATYESGFVIDKFPISRPNLTFSTLTVSNMSPEDSSIYLCSVGVMNTEAFFGQGTRLTVV.